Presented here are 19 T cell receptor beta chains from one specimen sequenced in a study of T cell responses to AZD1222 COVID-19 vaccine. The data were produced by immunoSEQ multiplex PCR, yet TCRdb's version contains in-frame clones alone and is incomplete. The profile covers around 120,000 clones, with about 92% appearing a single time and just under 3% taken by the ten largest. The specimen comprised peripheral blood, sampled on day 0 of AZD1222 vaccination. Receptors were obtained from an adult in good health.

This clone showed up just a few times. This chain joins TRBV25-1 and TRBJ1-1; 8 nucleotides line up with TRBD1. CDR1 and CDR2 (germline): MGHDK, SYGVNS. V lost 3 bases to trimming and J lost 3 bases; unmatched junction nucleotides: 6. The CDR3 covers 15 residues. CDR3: CASSDLRGHYTEAFF. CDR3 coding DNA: TGTGCCAGCAGTGACCTCAGGGGGCACTACACTGAAGCTTTCTTT.

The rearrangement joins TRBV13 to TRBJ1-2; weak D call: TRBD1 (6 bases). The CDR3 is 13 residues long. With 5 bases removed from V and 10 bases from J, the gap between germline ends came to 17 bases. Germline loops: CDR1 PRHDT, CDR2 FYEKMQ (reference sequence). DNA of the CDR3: TGTGCCAGCAGCCACCGGGACATGGTTGTCTACACCTTC. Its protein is CASSHRDMVVYTF. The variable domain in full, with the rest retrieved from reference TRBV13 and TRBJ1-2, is AAGVIQSPRHLIKEKRETATLKCYPIPRHDTVYWYQQGPGQDPQFLISFYEKMQSDKGSIPDRFSAQQFSDYHSELNMSSLELGDSALYFCASSHRDMVVYTFGSGTRLTVV.

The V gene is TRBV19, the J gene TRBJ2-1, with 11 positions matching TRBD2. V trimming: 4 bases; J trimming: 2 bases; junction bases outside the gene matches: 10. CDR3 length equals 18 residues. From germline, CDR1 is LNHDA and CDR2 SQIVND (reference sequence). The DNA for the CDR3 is TGTGCCAGTAGTACCAGGACTAGCGGGTCTATGCCCTACAATGAGCAGTTCTTC. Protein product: CASSTRTSGSMPYNEQFF.

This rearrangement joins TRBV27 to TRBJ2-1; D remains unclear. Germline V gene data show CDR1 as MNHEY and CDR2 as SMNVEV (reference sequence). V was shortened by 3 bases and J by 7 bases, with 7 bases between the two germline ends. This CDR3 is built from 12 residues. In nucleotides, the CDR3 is TGTGCCAGCAGTTTTGGTGTTAATGAGCAGTTCTTC. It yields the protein CASSFGVNEQFF.

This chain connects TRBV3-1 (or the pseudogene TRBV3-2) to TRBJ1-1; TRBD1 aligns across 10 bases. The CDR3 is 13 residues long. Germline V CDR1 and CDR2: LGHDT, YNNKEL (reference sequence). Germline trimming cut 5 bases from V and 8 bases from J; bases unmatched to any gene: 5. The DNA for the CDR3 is TGTGCCAGCAGCAACGACAGGGGGCAGGAAGCTTTCTTT. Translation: CASSNDRGQEAFF.

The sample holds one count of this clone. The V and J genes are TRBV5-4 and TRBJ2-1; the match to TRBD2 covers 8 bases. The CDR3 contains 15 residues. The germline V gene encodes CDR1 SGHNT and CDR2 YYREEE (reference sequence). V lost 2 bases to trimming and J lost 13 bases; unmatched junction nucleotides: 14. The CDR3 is CASSFVAGRRMGQFF. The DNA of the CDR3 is TGTGCCAGCAGCTTCGTAGCGGGACGCAGGATGGGACAGTTCTTC.

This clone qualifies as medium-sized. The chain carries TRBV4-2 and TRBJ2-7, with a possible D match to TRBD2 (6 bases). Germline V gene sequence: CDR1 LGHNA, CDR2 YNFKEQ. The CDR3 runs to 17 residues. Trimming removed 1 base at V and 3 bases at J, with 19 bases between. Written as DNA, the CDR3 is TGTGCCAGCAGCCAAGGGGAGGAGGGGAGGAGTGTCTACGAGCAGTACTTC. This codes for CASSQGEEGRSVYEQYF.

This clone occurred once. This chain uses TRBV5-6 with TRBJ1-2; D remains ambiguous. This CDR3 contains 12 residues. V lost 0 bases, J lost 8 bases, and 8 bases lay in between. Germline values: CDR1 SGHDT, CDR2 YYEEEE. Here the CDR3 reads CASSLGAEGYTF. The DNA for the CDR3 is TGTGCCAGCAGCTTGGGGGCGGAGGGCTACACCTTC. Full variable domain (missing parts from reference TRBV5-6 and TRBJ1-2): DAGVTQSPTHLIKTRGQQVTLRCSPKSGHDTVSWYQQALGQGPQFIFQYYEEEERQRGNFPDRFSGHQFPNYSSELNVNALLLGDSALYLCASSLGAEGYTFGSGTRLTVV.

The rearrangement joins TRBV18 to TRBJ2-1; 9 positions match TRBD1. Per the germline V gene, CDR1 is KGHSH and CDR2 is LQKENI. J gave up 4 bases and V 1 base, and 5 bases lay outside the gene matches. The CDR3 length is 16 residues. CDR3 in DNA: TGTGCCAGCTCACCACGCCGGGACAGGGTATACAATGAGCAGTTCTTC. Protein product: CASSPRRDRVYNEQFF.

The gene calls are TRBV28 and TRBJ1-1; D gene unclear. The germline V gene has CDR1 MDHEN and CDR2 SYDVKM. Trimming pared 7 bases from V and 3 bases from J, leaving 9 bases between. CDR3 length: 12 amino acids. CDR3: CASIGSHTEAFF. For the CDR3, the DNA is TGTGCCAGCATTGGCTCTCACACTGAAGCTTTCTTT.

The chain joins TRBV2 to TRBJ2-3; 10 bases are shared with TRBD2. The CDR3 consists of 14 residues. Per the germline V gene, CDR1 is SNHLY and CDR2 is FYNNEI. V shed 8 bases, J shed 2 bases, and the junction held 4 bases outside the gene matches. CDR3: CASGLAGVTDTQYF. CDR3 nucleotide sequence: TGTGCCAGCGGGCTAGCGGGAGTCACAGATACGCAGTATTTT.

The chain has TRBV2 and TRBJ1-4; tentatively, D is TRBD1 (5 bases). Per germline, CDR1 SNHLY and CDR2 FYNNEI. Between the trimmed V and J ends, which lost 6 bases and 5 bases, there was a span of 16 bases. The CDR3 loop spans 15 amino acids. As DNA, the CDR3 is TGTGCCAGCAGGAGCCGGGGCAGGGAAAATGAAAAACTGTTTTTT. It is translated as CASRSRGRENEKLFF. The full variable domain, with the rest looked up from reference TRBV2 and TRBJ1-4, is EPEVTQTPSHQVTQMGQEVILRCVPISNHLYFYWYRQILGQKVEFLVSFYNNEISEKSEIFDDQFSVERPDGSNFTLKIRSTKLEDSAMYFCASRSRGRENEKLFFGSGTQLSVL.

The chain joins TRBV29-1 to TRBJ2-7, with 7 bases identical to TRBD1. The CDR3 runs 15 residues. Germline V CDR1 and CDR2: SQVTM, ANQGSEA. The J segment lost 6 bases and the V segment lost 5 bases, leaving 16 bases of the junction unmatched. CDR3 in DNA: TGCAGCGTTATTGATTTGACAGGGCTGGTTACCGAGCAGTACTTC. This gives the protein CSVIDLTGLVTEQYF.

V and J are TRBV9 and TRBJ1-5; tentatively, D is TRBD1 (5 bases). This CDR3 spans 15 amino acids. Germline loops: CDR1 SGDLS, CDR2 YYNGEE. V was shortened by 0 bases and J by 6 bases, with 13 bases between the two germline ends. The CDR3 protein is CASSVEAGGGQPQHF. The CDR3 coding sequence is TGTGCCAGCAGCGTAGAGGCCGGGGGTGGTCAGCCCCAGCATTTT.

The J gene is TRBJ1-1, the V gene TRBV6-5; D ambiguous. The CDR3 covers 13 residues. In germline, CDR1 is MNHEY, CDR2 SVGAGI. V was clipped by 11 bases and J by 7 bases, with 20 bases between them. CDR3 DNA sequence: TGTGCCGGCACCGGGTCGGGGTCCCTTGAAGCTTTCTTT. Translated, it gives CAGTGSGSLEAFF.

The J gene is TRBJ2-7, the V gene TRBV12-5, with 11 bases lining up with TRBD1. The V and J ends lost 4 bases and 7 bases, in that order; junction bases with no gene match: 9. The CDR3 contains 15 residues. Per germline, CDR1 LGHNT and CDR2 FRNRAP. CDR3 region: CASGYLGQGAREQYF. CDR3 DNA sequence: TGTGCTAGTGGTTATTTAGGACAGGGGGCTCGGGAGCAGTACTTC.

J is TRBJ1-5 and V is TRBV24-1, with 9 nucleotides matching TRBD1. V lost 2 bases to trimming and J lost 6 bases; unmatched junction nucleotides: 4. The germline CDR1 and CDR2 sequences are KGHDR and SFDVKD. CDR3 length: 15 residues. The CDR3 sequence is CATSDSTGGGQPQHF. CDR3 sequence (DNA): TGTGCCACCAGTGATTCCACAGGGGGCGGTCAGCCCCAGCATTTT.

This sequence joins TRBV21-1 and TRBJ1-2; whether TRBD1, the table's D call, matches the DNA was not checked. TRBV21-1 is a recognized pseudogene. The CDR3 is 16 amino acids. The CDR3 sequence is CASSEGQGARVYGYTF. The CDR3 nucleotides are TGTGCCAGCAGCGAAGGCCAGGGGGCGCGAGTGTATGGCTACACCTTC.

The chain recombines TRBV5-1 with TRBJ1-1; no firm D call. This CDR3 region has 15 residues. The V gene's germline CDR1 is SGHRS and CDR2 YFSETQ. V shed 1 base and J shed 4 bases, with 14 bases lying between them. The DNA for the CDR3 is TGCGCCAGCAGCTTGTCAGCGGGCTCAGGCACTGAAGCTTTCTTT. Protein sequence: CASSLSAGSGTEAFF.